This T cell receptor (beta chain) was documented in a study of blood T cells in healthy people across ages. Overall study results and limits: A greater number of naive CD4+ cells and higher diversity distinguished long-lived donors from aged donors.

Donors were systemically healthy Caucasian individuals from Russia aged roughly 6 to 90 years. The CDR3 consists of 14 residues. A J-beta primer mix and a sample-barcoded 5' primer were used in a second PCR of about 6 to 12 cycles. Each of the samples gave a minimum of 2.5 million paired-end reads that contained CDR3. TCRdb called the 5' RACE reads again in MiXCR, with one record for every CDR3 protein. The repertoire holds about a million distinct CDR3 sequences, with about 51% as singletons. As concerns this clonotype: What it binds is unknown. A much larger clone lies a single base off, so this may be a read error.

The origin of this receptor is a woman aged 55-70 years in good health. The genes are TRBV21-1 and TRBJ2-2; the DNA was not used to check the table's D call, TRBD1. TRBV21-1 is deemed a pseudogene. The sequenced sample consisted of blood. CDR3 coding DNA: TGTGCCAGGCTAAGGGAAAGGGAGACCGGGGAGCTGTTTTTT. This codes for CARLRERETGELFF.